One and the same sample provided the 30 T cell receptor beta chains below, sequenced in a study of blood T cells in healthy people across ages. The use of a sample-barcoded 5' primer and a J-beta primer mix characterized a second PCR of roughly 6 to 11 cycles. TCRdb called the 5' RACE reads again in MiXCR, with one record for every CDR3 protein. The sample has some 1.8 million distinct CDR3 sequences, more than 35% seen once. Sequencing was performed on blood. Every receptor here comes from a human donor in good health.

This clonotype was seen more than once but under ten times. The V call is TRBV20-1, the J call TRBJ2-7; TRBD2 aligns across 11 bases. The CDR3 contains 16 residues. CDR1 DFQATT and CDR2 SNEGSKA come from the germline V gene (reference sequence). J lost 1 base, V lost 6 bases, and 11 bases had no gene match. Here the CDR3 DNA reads TGCAGTGCCTCGGGGATGACTAGCGGGGAGTCCTACGAGCAGTACTTC. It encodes CSASGMTSGESYEQYF.

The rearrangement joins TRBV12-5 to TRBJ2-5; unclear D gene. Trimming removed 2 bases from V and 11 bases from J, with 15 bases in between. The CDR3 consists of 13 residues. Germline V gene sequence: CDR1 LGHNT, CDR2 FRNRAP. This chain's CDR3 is CASGLRVYSEQYF. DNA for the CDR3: TGTGCTAGTGGTTTGAGGGTTTATAGTGAGCAGTACTTC.

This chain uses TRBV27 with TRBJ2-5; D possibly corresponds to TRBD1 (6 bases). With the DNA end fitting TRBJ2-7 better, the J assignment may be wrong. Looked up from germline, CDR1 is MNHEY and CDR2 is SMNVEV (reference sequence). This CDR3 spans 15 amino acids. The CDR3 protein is CASSLIPTGPLEQYF. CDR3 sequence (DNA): TGTGCCAGCAGTTTAATTCCGACAGGACCCCTCGAGCAGTACTTC.

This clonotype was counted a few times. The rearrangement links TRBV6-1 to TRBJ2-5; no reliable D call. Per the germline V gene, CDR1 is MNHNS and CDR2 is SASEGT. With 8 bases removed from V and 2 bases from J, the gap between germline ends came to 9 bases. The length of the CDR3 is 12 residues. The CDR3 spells CASRRRQETQYF. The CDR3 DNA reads TGTGCCAGCCGCAGACGGCAAGAGACCCAGTACTTC.

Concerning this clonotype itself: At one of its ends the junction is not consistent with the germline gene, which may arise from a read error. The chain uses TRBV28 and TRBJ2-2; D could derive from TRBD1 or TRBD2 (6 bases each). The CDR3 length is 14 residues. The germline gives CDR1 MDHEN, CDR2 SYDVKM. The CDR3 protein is CASRRDTLPGELFF. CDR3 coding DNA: TGCGCCAGCAGGCGGGACACCCTCCCCGGGGAGCTGTTTTTT.

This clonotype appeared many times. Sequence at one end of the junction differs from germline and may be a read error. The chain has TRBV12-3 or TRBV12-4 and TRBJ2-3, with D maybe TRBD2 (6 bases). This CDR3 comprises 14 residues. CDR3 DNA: TGCGCCAGCAGCCCGAGCGGAGGGGCAGATACGCAGTATTTT. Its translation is CASSPSGGADTQYF.

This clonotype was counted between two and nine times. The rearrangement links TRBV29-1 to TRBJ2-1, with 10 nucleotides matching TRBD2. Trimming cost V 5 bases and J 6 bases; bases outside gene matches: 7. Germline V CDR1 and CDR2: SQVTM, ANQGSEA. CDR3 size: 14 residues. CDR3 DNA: TGCAGCGTTTCTAGCGGGGGAGCTGGCAATGAGCAGTTCTTC. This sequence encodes CSVSSGGAGNEQFF.

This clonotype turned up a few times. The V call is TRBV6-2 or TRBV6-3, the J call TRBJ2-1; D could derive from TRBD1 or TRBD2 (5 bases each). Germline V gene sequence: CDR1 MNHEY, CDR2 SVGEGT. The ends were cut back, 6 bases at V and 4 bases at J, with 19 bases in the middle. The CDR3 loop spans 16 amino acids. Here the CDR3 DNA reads TGTGCCAGCAGACTTCGAGAGGGGCTTCCTTACAATGAGCAGTTCTTC. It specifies CASRLREGLPYNEQFF.

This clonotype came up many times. This CDR3 reads CASSLRGSNQPQHF. The CDR3 coding sequence is TGTGCCAGCAGTTTGAGGGGTAGCAATCAGCCCCAGCATTTT. The chain recombines TRBV28 with TRBJ1-5; D is possibly TRBD1 (5 bases). Trimming took 3 bases from V and 0 from J, leaving 6 bases between them. CDR3 size: 14 residues. Germline V lookup: CDR1 MDHEN, CDR2 SYDVKM.

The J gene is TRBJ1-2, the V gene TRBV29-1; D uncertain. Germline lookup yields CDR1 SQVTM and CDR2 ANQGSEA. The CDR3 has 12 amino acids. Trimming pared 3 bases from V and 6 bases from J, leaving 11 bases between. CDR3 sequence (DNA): TGCAGCGTTGAGGAGGTGATGGATGGCTACACCTTC. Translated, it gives CSVEEVMDGYTF.

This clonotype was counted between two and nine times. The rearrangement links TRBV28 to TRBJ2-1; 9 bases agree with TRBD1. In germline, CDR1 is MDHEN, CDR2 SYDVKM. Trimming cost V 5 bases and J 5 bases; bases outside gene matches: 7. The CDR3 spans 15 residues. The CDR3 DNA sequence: TGTGCCAGCAGTGAAGGTGGACAGGGGAACAATGAGCAGTTCTTC. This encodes CASSEGGQGNNEQFF.

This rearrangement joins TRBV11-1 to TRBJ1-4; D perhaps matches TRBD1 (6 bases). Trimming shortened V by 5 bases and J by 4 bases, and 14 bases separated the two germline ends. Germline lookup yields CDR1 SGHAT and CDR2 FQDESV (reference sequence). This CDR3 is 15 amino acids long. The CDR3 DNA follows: TGTGCCAGCAGCGGCGTTGGACAGTATAATGAAAAACTGTTTTTT. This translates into CASSGVGQYNEKLFF.

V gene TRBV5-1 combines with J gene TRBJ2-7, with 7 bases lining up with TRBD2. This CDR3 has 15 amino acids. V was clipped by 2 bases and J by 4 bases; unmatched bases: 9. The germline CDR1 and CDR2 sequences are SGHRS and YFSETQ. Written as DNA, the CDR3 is TGCGCCAGCAGCTTTCGTTCGGGGGGACTATACGAGCAGTACTTC. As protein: CASSFRSGGLYEQYF.

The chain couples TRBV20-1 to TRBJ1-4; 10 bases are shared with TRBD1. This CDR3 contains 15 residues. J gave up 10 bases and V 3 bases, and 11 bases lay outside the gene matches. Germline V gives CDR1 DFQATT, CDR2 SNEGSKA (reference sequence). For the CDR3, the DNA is TGCAGTGCTAGGGTTCCGGGACAGGGGCTCGGAAAACTGTTTTTT. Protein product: CSARVPGQGLGKLFF.

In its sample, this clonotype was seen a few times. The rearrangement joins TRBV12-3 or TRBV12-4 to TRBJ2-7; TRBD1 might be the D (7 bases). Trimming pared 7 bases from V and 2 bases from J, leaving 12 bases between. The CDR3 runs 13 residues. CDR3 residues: CASTGGTTYEQYF. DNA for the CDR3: TGTGCCAGCACAGGGGGGACCACCTACGAGCAGTACTTC.

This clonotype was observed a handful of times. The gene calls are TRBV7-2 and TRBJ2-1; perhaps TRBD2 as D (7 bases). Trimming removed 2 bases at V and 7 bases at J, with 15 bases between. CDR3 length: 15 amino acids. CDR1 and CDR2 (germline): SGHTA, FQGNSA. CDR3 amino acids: CASSLMRGGLNEQFF. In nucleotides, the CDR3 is TGTGCCAGCAGCTTAATGAGGGGGGGCTTGAATGAGCAGTTCTTC.

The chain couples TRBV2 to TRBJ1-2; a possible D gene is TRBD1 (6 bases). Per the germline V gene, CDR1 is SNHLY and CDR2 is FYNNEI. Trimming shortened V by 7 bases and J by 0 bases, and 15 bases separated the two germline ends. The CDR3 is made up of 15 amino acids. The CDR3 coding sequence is TGTGCCAGCATCCAGGACAGAAAGGCTAACTATGGCTACACCTTC. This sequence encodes CASIQDRKANYGYTF.

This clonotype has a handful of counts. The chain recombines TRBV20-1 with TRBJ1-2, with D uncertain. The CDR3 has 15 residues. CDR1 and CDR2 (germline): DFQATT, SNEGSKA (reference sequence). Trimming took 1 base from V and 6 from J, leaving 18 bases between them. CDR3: CSARAMTGARDGYTF. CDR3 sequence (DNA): TGCAGTGCTAGAGCGATGACTGGCGCAAGGGATGGCTACACCTTC.

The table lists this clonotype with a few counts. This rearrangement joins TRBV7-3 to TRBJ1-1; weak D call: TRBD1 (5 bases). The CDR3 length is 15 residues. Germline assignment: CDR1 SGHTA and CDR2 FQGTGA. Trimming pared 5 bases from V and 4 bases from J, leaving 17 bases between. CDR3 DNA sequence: TGTGCCAGCAGCCCGACAGCGAATCCGGGCACTGAAGCTTTCTTT. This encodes CASSPTANPGTEAFF.

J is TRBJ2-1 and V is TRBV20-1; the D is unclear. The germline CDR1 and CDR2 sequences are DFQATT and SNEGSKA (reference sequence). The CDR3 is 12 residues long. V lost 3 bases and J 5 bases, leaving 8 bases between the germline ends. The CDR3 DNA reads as TGCAGTGCTAGCTGGAGAGACAATGAGCAGTTCTTC. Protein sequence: CSASWRDNEQFF.

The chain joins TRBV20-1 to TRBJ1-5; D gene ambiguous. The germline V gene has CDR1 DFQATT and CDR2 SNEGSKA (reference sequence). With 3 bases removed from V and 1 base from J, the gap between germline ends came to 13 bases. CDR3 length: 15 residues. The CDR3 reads CSASRAGTSNQPQHF. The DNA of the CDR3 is TGCAGTGCTAGTCGGGCGGGAACCAGCAATCAGCCCCAGCATTTT.

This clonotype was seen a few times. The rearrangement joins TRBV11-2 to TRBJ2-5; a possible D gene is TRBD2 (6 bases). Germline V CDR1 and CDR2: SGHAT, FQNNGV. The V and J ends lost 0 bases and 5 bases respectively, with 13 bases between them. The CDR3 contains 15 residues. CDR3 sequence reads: CASSLEPGVGETQYF. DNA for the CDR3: TGTGCCAGCAGCTTAGAACCGGGGGTTGGCGAGACCCAGTACTTC.

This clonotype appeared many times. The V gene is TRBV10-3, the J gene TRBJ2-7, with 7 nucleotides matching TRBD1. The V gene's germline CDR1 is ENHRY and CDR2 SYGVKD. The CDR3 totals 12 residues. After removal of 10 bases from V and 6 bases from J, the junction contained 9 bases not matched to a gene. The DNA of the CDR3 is TGTGCCACCAGCCCGACAGGGTCCGAGCAGTACTTC. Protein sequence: CATSPTGSEQYF.

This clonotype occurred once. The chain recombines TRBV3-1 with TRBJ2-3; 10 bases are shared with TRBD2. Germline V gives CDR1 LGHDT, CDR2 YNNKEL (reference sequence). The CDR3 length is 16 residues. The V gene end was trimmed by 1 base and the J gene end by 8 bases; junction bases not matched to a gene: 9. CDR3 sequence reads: CASSQGTAGGRGTQYF. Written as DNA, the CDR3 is TGTGCCAGCAGCCAAGGAACAGCGGGGGGGCGGGGTACGCAGTATTTT.

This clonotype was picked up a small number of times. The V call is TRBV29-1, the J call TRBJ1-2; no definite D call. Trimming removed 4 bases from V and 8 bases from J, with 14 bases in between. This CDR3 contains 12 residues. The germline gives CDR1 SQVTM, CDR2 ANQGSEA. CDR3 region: CSVGWGAVGYTF. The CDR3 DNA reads TGCAGCGTTGGTTGGGGTGCAGTAGGCTACACCTTC.

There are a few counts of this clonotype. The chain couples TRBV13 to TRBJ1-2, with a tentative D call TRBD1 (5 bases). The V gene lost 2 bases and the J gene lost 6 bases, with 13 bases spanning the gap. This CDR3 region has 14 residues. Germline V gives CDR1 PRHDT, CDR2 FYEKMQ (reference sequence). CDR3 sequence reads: CASSLYQGMDGYTF. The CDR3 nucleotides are TGTGCCAGCAGCTTATATCAGGGTATGGATGGCTACACCTTC.

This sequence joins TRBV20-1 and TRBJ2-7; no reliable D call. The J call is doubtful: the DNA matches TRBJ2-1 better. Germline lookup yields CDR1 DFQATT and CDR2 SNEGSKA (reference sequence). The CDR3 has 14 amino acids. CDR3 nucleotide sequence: TGCAGTGCTAGAGCTCAGATAAACTCCTACGAGCAGTTCTTC. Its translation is CSARAQINSYEQFF.

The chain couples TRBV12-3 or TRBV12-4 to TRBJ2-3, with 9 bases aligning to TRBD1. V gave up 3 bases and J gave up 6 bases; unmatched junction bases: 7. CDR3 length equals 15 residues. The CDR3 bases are TGTGCCAGCAGTTTCCACAGGGGGCGCCGGGATACGCAGTATTTT. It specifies CASSFHRGRRDTQYF.

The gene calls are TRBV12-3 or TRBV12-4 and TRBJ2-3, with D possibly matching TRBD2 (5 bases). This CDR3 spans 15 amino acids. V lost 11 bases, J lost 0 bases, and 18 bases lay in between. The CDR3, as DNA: TGTGCCTCCGGGATAGCCAGGAGGAGCACAGATACGCAGTATTTT. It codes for CASGIARRSTDTQYF.

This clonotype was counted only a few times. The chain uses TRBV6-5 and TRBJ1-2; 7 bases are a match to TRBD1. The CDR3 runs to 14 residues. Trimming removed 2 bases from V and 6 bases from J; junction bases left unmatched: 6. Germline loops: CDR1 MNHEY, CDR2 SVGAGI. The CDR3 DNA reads TGTGCCAGCAGTTACGCCGGGACAGAAAATGGCTACACCTTC. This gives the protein CASSYAGTENGYTF.